This TCR beta chain derives from a study of CD8 T cells in ankylosing spondylitis. Points from the study as a whole: CD8+ by phenotype, disease-linked clones were relatively rare in peripheral blood.

This CDR3 has 16 residues. The germline gives CDR1 KGHSH, CDR2 LQKENI. V gave up 4 bases and J gave up 0 bases, with 13 bases separating them. Via MiXCR, TCRdb re-called the 5' RACE reads, giving one row per CDR3 protein. The sample lists 150,000 to 200,000 distinct CDR3 sequences; roughly 18% were seen once. The sample holds a few counts of this clonotype. Its antigen is currently unknown. The origin of this receptor is a male donor with ankylosing spondylitis or in good health (not recorded which). The V gene is TRBV18, the J gene TRBJ1-3; D is possibly TRBD1 (5 bases). Input material: blood, either unsorted or a sorted T cell fraction (not recorded which). CDR3 DNA: TGTGCCAGCTCACTCAGCGAGGGGACCTCTGGAAACACCATATATTTT. It translates to CASSLSEGTSGNTIYF.